Described below is a single T cell receptor (beta chain) sequence and its context. Its cognate antigen is unknown. The data originate from a study of OX40 agonist ivuxolimab in advanced cancers. Whole-study context: Clinicians treated patients with ivuxolimab, an agonistic anti-OX40 (CD134) antibody. The group had a mean age of 60 years, ranged from roughly 23 to 85, and was 75% to 85% male.

General study findings and limits: Circulating CD4+ and CD8+ T cells showed clonal expansion by week 6 at 0.1 to 3.0 mg/kg.

The CDR3 spans 17 residues. Looked up from germline, CDR1 is LNHDA and CDR2 is SQIVND (reference sequence). The ends were cut back, 0 bases at V and 0 bases at J, with 14 bases in the middle. This table comes from immunoSEQ multiplex PCR, and its TCRdb copy is limited to in-frame clones, with some not included. The sample has more than 80,000 clones; around 94% are singletons. The chain links TRBV19 to TRBJ1-1, with D hard to call. This TCR was sampled from an adult with an advanced solid tumor such as melanoma, head and neck, liver or kidney cancer. Sequenced here: CD4+ or CD8+ T cells sorted from blood, sampled in a trial of the OX40 agonist ivuxolimab. The chain's CDR3 is CASSIDISYVMNTEAFF. DNA of the CDR3: TGTGCCAGTAGTATAGATATCAGTTACGTTATGAACACTGAAGCTTTCTTT.